The subject of this entry is one T cell receptor (beta chain). Its antigen is not identified. The germline V gene has CDR1 SGHRS and CDR2 YFSETQ. Trimming pared 2 bases from V and 4 bases from J, leaving 20 bases between. The CDR3 totals 17 residues. Only in-frame clones appear in the TCRdb table, and some are missing; sequencing was by immunoSEQ multiplex PCR. The table shows 10,000 or so clones, with roughly two thirds occurring only once. This entry comes from a study of CD4+ T cells in melanoma. Study results and limitations: A reported correlation linked neoantigen-specific CD4+ T cells to CD8+, macrophage and B cell function. In melanoma, neoantigen-specific CD4+ T cells reportedly differed in differentiation state.

Source material: cells from a culture (not recorded whether cultured in vitro). This sequence was found in a human donor with melanoma. The chain links TRBV5-1 to TRBJ2-3, with D perhaps assigned TRBD1 or TRBD2 (5 bases each). The CDR3 DNA reads TGCGCCAGCAGCTTTTTCCTAGGGCAGGGAGAAGCAGATACGCAGTATTTT. Protein product: CASSFFLGQGEADTQYF.